These 2 T cell receptor beta chains were sequenced from one sample in a study of T cell changes during pregnancy in multiple sclerosis. Profiling relied on immunoSEQ multiplex PCR, and the TCRdb table lists in-frame clones only, not all of them. The table records around 110,000 clones, around 90% of them present only once. The sequences come from peripheral blood, collected in the third trimester of pregnancy. Source of these receptors: a female donor in good health, enrolled as a control in a pregnancy study.

This chain joins TRBV4-3 and TRBJ2-2, with 13 bases identical to TRBD2. The length of the CDR3 is 18 residues. J lost 4 bases, V lost 0 bases, and 5 bases had no gene match. Per the germline V gene, CDR1 is LGHNA and CDR2 is YSLEER. The CDR3: CASSQELAGGPSTGELFF. The CDR3 DNA follows: TGCGCCAGCAGCCAAGAACTAGCGGGGGGGCCTAGCACCGGGGAGCTGTTTTTT.

A single count supports this clone. The V and J genes are TRBV7-9 and TRBJ2-1; a weak D match, TRBD2 (5 bases). The germline V and J ends were trimmed by 5 bases and 6 bases, with 17 bases remaining between them. Germline CDR1 and CDR2: SEHNR and FQNEAQ (reference sequence). The CDR3 loop spans 15 amino acids. CDR3 amino acids: CASSQLLAPVNEQFF. DNA for the CDR3: TGTGCCAGCAGCCAACTCCTAGCCCCGGTCAATGAGCAGTTCTTC.